The 15 T cell receptor beta chains below all came from one sample that was sequenced in a study of blood T cell repertoires in COVID-19. Libraries were prepared by immunoSEQ multiplex PCR; TCRdb keeps only in-frame clonotypes and omits some of them. The profile covers hundreds of thousands of clones, with around 90% appearing a single time and 10% to 13% taken by the ten largest. Sequencing used peripheral blood. Receptors were obtained from a woman in her seventies with COVID-19, enrolled during active disease.

The genes are TRBV19 and TRBJ2-1, with 12 bases that match TRBD2. This CDR3 contains 15 residues. The V segment lost 0 bases and the J segment 9 bases; nucleotides outside the gene matches: 3. Germline CDR1 LNHDA, CDR2 SQIVND (reference sequence). The CDR3 sequence is CASSIETSGSREQFF. CDR3 coding DNA: TGTGCCAGTAGTATAGAGACTAGCGGGAGTCGTGAGCAGTTCTTC. The full variable domain, with the rest looked up from reference TRBV19 and TRBJ2-1, is DGGITQSPKYLFRKEGQNVTLSCEQNLNHDAMYWYRQDPGQGLRLIYYSQIVNDFQKGDIAEGYSVSREKKESFPLTVTSAQKNPTAFYLCASSIETSGSREQFFGPGTRLTVL.

The chain employs TRBV6-1 and TRBJ2-3, with 11 bases lining up with TRBD2. The CDR3 spans 17 residues. The germline gives CDR1 MNHNS, CDR2 SASEGT. Trimming at V came to 4 bases and at J to 0 bases, leaving 6 bases not matched to a gene. CDR3 region: CASSGVRLAGSTDTQYF. CDR3 nucleotide sequence: TGTGCCAGCAGTGGGGTAAGACTAGCGGGGAGCACAGATACGCAGTATTTT.

The chain is built from TRBV7-8 and TRBJ2-7; 8 bases match TRBD2. Trimming at V came to 5 bases and at J to 3 bases, leaving 6 bases not matched to a gene. CDR3 size: 14 residues. The germline gives CDR1 SGHVS, CDR2 FQNEAQ. In DNA form, the CDR3 reads TGTGCCAGCAGCCGACCGGGAGGGTTCTACGAGCAGTACTTC. This sequence encodes CASSRPGGFYEQYF.

This chain joins TRBV19 and TRBJ2-7, with TRBD2 identical over 10 bases. CDR1 and CDR2 (germline): LNHDA, SQIVND (reference sequence). J was trimmed by 4 bases and V by 5 bases; bases with no gene match: 11. CDR3 length equals 16 residues. This chain's CDR3 is CASSLLSSGRGYEQYF. In nucleotides, the CDR3 is TGTGCCAGTAGTTTACTCTCGAGCGGGAGGGGGTACGAGCAGTACTTC.

In this sample, this clone turned up once. The chain combines TRBV18 with TRBJ1-5, with 9 bases identical to TRBD1. CDR1 and CDR2 from the germline V gene are KGHSH and LQKENI. After removal of 3 bases from V and 1 base from J, the junction contained 4 bases not matched to a gene. The CDR3 has 16 amino acids. CDR3: CASSPTTGGSNQPQHF. DNA for the CDR3: TGTGCCAGCTCACCCACGACAGGGGGGAGCAATCAGCCCCAGCATTTT.

The chain carries TRBV5-1 and TRBJ2-3, with D maybe TRBD2 (5 bases). CDR3 length: 18 residues. Trimming left V 7 bases short and J 0 bases short, with 24 bases between. CDR1 and CDR2 from the germline V gene are SGHRS and YFSETQ. The CDR3 sequence is CASFSGLEPWSSTDTQYF. The CDR3, as DNA: TGCGCCAGCTTCTCCGGACTGGAACCCTGGTCTAGCACAGATACGCAGTATTTT. The full variable domain, rest sourced from reference TRBV5-1 and TRBJ2-3, is KAGVTQTPRYLIKTRGQQVTLSCSPISGHRSVSWYQQTPGQGLQFLFEYFSETQRNKGNFPGRFSGRQFSNSRSEMNVSTLELGDSALYLCASFSGLEPWSSTDTQYFGPGTRLTVL.

Points on this clone: The conserved phenylalanine or tryptophan is not found at the CDR3 terminus, so this likely reflects a read error. The DNA is left out, because the CDR3 cannot be placed on it with certainty; the CDR3 is given as TCRdb lists it. This chain links TRBV27 with TRBJ2-7; the table's D call, TRBD2, was not checked against the DNA. A total of 15 residues make up the CDR3, ends included. Germline lookup yields CDR1 MNHEY and CDR2 SMNVEV (reference sequence). The CDR3 here is CASIKRIGRGRAESR.

The V gene is TRBV27, the J gene TRBJ1-2; tentatively, D is TRBD1 (6 bases). Trimming pared 8 bases from V and 5 bases from J, leaving 21 bases between. The CDR3 is 15 residues long. Germline V CDR1 and CDR2: MNHEY, SMNVEV (reference sequence). The CDR3 is CASQGWTSGIYGYTF. In nucleotides, the CDR3 is TGTGCCAGCCAGGGGTGGACGTCGGGAATTTATGGCTACACCTTC.

The J gene is TRBJ1-1, the V gene TRBV30, with D perhaps matching TRBD1 (5 bases). The length of the CDR3 is 12 residues. The V end was cut by 3 bases, the J end by 1 base, with 6 bases between. In germline, CDR1 is GTSNPN, CDR2 SVGIG (reference sequence). The CDR3 region has the DNA TGTGCCTGGAGACAGGAGAACACTGAAGCTTTCTTT. The encoded protein is CAWRQENTEAFF. Variable domain in full (rest from reference TRBV30 and TRBJ1-1): SQTIHQWPATLVQPVGSPLSLECTVEGTSNPNLYWYRQAAGRGLQLLFYSVGIGQISSEVPQNLSASRPQDRQFILSSKKLLLSDSGFYLCAWRQENTEAFFGQGTRLTVV.

The chain couples TRBV11-1 to TRBJ2-7; tentatively, D is TRBD1 (6 bases). Trimming took off 5 bases at V and 5 bases at J, with 10 bases between the two ends. CDR1 SGHAT and CDR2 FQDESV come from the germline V gene (reference sequence). This CDR3 spans 12 amino acids. The CDR3 sequence: CASSLNRDEQYF. CDR3 DNA sequence: TGTGCCAGCAGCCTAAACAGGGACGAGCAGTACTTC.

Remarks on this clone: Other DNA sequences in this specimen translate into the identical CDR3. The chain carries TRBV10-3 and TRBJ1-3, with D perhaps TRBD1 (6 bases). Per germline, CDR1 ENHRY and CDR2 SYGVKD. V gave up 6 bases and J gave up 0 bases, with 6 bases separating them. The CDR3 length is 13 residues. In nucleotides, the CDR3 is TGTGCCATCAGGGACAGCTCTGGAAACACCATATATTTT. Its translation is CAIRDSSGNTIYF.

The chain recombines TRBV2 with TRBJ1-1, with 7 bases fitting TRBD1. Germline trimming cut 6 bases from V and 1 base from J; bases unmatched to any gene: 5. The CDR3 totals 14 residues. The germline V gene has CDR1 SNHLY and CDR2 FYNNEI. In nucleotides, the CDR3 is TGTGCCAGCAGGGGGAGACAGGGGAACACTGAAGCTTTCTTT. It is translated as CASRGRQGNTEAFF.

The chain uses TRBV9 and TRBJ1-2; 8 bases map to TRBD1. Germline loops: CDR1 SGDLS, CDR2 YYNGEE. V trimming: 0 bases; J trimming: 9 bases; junction bases outside the gene matches: 13. The CDR3 runs 16 residues. CDR3 sequence reads: CASSVAPRQGKESYTF. The CDR3 coding sequence is TGTGCCAGCAGCGTAGCCCCAAGACAGGGGAAGGAGAGCTACACCTTC.

The chain joins TRBV7-2 to TRBJ1-2; D unresolved. The CDR3 extends over 14 amino acids. CDR1 and CDR2 (germline): SGHTA, FQGNSA. The V gene lost 3 bases and the J gene lost 0 bases, with 8 bases spanning the gap. Here the CDR3 DNA reads TGTGCCAGCAGCTTTAGCTGGGCTAACTATGGCTACACCTTC. Protein: CASSFSWANYGYTF. Complete variable domain (other parts from reference TRBV7-2 and TRBJ1-2): GAGVSQSPSNKVTEKGKDVELRCDPISGHTALYWYRQSLGQGLEFLIYFQGNSAPDKSGLPSDRFSAERTGGSVSTLTIQRTQQEDSAVYLCASSFSWANYGYTFGSGTRLTVV.

V usage is TRBV27 and J usage is TRBJ2-1, with unresolved D. The CDR3 runs to 15 residues. The V gene's germline CDR1 is MNHEY and CDR2 SMNVEV (reference sequence). Trimming left V 6 bases short and J 4 bases short, with 16 bases between. The chain's CDR3 is CASRVGPNKYNEQFF. CDR3 nucleotide sequence: TGTGCCAGCAGAGTTGGGCCAAACAAGTACAATGAGCAGTTCTTC.